This is a list of T cell receptor beta chains from one sample in a study of radiotherapy plus CTLA-4 blockade in lung cancer. The repertoire was sequenced with immunoSEQ multiplex PCR; TCRdb's copy has only in-frame clones and lacks some. Of 30,000 to 35,000 clones listed, 78% were seen once; the top ten hold 7.5%. The source was peripheral blood, collected from a patient treated with radiotherapy plus ipilimumab. These receptors all stem from a human donor with non-small cell lung cancer who had stable disease on radiotherapy plus ipilimumab. Each CDR3 is given with its conserved first and last residue. The D gene is left open where the match is weak. A clone size is listed for some rows: how often the clone was seen (once, few, many), or a class if it is expanded.

>TRBV5-6|TRBD1|.|TRBJ1-1
CASSLGTGGRKTEAFF
TGTGCCAGCAGCTTGGGGACAGGGGGCAGAAAAACTGAAGCTTTCTTT
>TRBV29-1|.|.|TRBJ1-6
CSAMTAFNSPLHF
TGCAGCGCAATGACAGCCTTTAATTCACCCCTCCACTTT
>TRBV27|TRBD1|few|TRBJ1-2
CASRPGQGPSYGYTF
TGTGCCAGCAGGCCGGGACAGGGTCCTTCCTATGGCTACACCTTC
>TRBV29-1|.|.|TRBJ2-2
CSVDSGYTGELFF
TGCAGCGTTGATAGTGGATACACCGGGGAGCTGTTTTTT
>TRBV19|.|.|TRBJ1-5
CAREGHSNQPQHF
TGTGCCCGAGAGGGGCATAGCAATCAGCCCCAGCATTTT
>TRBV6-1|.|.|TRBJ2-2
CASSEAGLLRSGELFF
TGTGCCAGCAGTGAAGCGGGACTCCTCCGATCCGGGGAGCTGTTTTTT
>TRBV5-6|.|once|TRBJ1-3
CASSLGQLSGNTIYF
TGTGCCAGCAGCTTAGGACAGCTCTCTGGAAACACCATATATTTT
>TRBV19|.|.|TRBJ2-2
CASRRGAGLDSGELFF
TGTGCCAGTAGACGGGGAGCAGGGTTGGATTCCGGGGAGCTGTTTTTT
>TRBV11-3|.|once|TRBJ1-6
CASSLDATRQPRGGVRPLHF
TGTGCCAGCAGCTTAGATGCGACGAGACAGCCGAGGGGGGGGGTTCGGCCCCTCCACTTT
>TRBV7-9|.|.|TRBJ1-1
CASSSTDGNTEAFF
TGTGCCAGCAGCTCAACGGACGGGAACACTGAAGCTTTCTTT
>TRBV7-6|.|few|TRBJ1-3
CASSPTSGNTIYF
TGTGCCAGCAGCCCAACAAGTGGAAACACCATATATTTT
>TRBV5-1|.|.|TRBJ1-1
CASSLDGLMNTEAFF
TGCGCCAGCAGCTTGGATGGACTTATGAACACTGAAGCTTTCTTT
>TRBV5-1|TRBD1|once|TRBJ1-1
CASSLPGQGSEAFF
TGCGCCAGCAGCCTTCCGGGACAGGGCAGTGAAGCTTTCTTT
>TRBV19|TRBD1|few|TRBJ2-7
CASSGTGSLQQYF
TGTGCCAGCTCCGGGACAGGGAGTTTGCAGCAGTACTTC
>TRBV5-1|TRBD2|.|TRBJ2-1
CASSLGLAGGFNEQFF
TGCGCCAGCAGCTTGGGACTAGCGGGGGGGTTTAATGAGCAGTTCTTC
>TRBV9|.|.|TRBJ1-6
CASSLGIGSPLHF
TGTGCCAGCAGCTTAGGGATTGGCTCACCCCTCCACTTT
>TRBV30|TRBD1|once|TRBJ1-1
CAWRATGINTEAFF
TGTGCCTGGAGGGCGACAGGGATTAACACTGAAGCTTTCTTT
>TRBV5-6|.|.|TRBJ1-1
CASTHYDMNTEAFF
TGTGCCAGCACCCACTACGATATGAACACTGAAGCTTTCTTT
>TRBV2|.|.|TRBJ2-5
CASSKWGLAETQYF
TGTGCCAGCAGTAAGTGGGGACTCGCAGAGACCCAGTACTTC
>TRBV19|TRBD1|.|TRBJ1-5
CASSMNRGLGNQPQHF
TGTGCCAGTAGTATGAACAGGGGGTTAGGCAATCAGCCCCAGCATTTT
>TRBV6-6|TRBD2|.|TRBJ2-1
CASSYSALAGGQFF
TGTGCCAGCAGTTACTCGGCGTTAGCGGGGGGGCAGTTCTTC
>TRBV5-4|.|.|TRBJ1-1
CASSLGSGTLNTEAFF
TGTGCCAGCAGCTTGGGCTCCGGGACACTGAACACTGAAGCTTTCTTT
>TRBV5-1|TRBD2|.|TRBJ2-2
CASSTGLAGAGELFF
TGCGCCAGCAGCACCGGACTAGCGGGGGCCGGGGAGCTGTTTTTT
>TRBV6-5|.|.|TRBJ1-2
CASTSIGTPKEGYTF
TGTGCCAGCACTTCGATCGGGACACCTAAGGAGGGCTACACCTTC
>TRBV4-2|TRBD1|.|TRBJ1-5
CASSQDSGQTASNQPQHF
TGTGCCAGCAGCCAAGATTCGGGACAGACCGCGAGCAATCAGCCCCAGCATTTT
>TRBV5-1|TRBD1|.|TRBJ2-7
CASSLEDREDEQYF
TGCGCCAGCAGCCTAGAGGACAGGGAGGACGAGCAGTACTTC
>TRBV19|.|few|TRBJ2-1
CASADSSSYNEQFF
TGTGCCAGTGCGGACTCGAGCTCCTACAATGAGCAGTTCTTC
>TRBV9|TRBD2|few|TRBJ2-1
CASNSPGLAGGPFYNEQFF
TGTGCCAGCAATTCTCCGGGACTAGCGGGGGGCCCGTTCTACAATGAGCAGTTCTTC
>TRBV25-1|TRBD1|.|TRBJ1-3
CASSYQDRWRNTIYF
TGTGCCAGCAGTTACCAGGACAGGTGGAGAAACACCATATATTTT
>TRBV5-1|.|few|TRBJ2-5
CASSSGRRKETQYF
TGCGCCAGCAGCTCGGGACGGCGGAAAGAGACCCAGTACTTC
>TRBV5-1|.|.|TRBJ1-2
CASSPDTNYGYTF
TGCGCCAGCAGTCCCGACACAAACTATGGCTACACCTTC
>TRBV7-2|.|few|TRBJ1-4
CASSLGVQGTNEKLFF
TGTGCCAGCAGCTTAGGGGTCCAGGGAACTAATGAAAAACTGTTTTTT
>TRBV5-4|.|.|TRBJ1-1
CASALPGAEAFF
TGTGCCAGCGCCCTTCCGGGGGCTGAAGCTTTCTTT
>TRBV27|TRBD1|few|TRBJ1-2
CASSLTGGASYGYTF
TGTGCCAGCAGTCTTACAGGGGGCGCTAGCTATGGCTACACCTTC
>TRBV28|TRBD1|few|TRBJ1-2
CASLQTGPNYGYTF
TGTGCCAGCCTACAGACAGGGCCTAACTATGGCTACACCTTC
>TRBV19|TRBD1|once|TRBJ2-7
CASSSPPWTGGPYEQYF
TGTGCCAGTAGTTCCCCACCCTGGACAGGTGGACCCTACGAGCAGTACTTC
>TRBV27|.|.|TRBJ2-7
CASSLGPDYEQYF
TGTGCCAGCAGTTTAGGACCGGATTACGAGCAGTACTTC
>TRBV6-1|.|.|TRBJ1-2
CASSEVVGNYGYTF
TGTGCCAGCAGTGAAGTGGTCGGGAACTATGGCTACACCTTC
>TRBV7-2|TRBD2|once|TRBJ2-3
CASSSSGTSGGATDTQYF
TGTGCCAGCAGCTCGTCCGGGACTAGCGGGGGGGCCACAGATACGCAGTATTTT
>TRBV29-1|TRBD1|.|TRBJ2-1
CSVEDGLDRGWTNEQFF
TGCAGCGTTGAAGATGGGTTAGACAGGGGGTGGACAAATGAGCAGTTCTTC
>TRBV5-6|TRBD2|.|TRBJ2-5
CASSLGGSGETQYF
TGTGCCAGCAGCTTGGGTGGTAGCGGGGAGACCCAGTACTTC
>TRBV30|TRBD1|.|TRBJ1-2
CALGQGYGYTF
TGTGCCTTGGGACAGGGGTATGGCTACACCTTC
>TRBV11-2|.|.|TRBJ2-7
CASSLHPQTEQYF
TGTGCCAGCAGCCTCCATCCGCAGACTGAGCAGTACTTC
>TRBV28|.|.|TRBJ1-2
CASIGADYGYTF
TGTGCCAGCATCGGAGCAGACTATGGCTACACCTTC
>TRBV2|.|.|TRBJ1-2
CASSDELGYTF
TGTGCCAGCAGTGACGAGTTGGGCTACACCTTC